These 9 T cell receptor beta chains originate from one sample sequenced in a study of metastatic and nonmetastatic thyroid tumors (dated by TCRdb to the early 2020s). None of the patients had been given any treatment before thyroid surgery. The method behind the library was PCR. The run used an Illumina HiSeq 4000. Using fastp trimming at Q25 and MiXCR clonotype assembly, TCRdb reanalyzed the public sequencing data and kept in-frame beta chains. The sample contains tens of thousands of clones, around 13% of them found a single time. About 10% of the sample goes to the ten largest clones. Sequencing used tumor tissue. The origin of the receptors is a female donor with papillary thyroid cancer or a benign thyroid nodule (not recorded which). Some clones in this sample may be carry-over from other donors' samples.

A word on this clone: Given a much more abundant clone one base away, this may be a read error. The chain employs TRBV5-1 and TRBJ1-1; D not certain. Looked up from germline, CDR1 is SGHRS and CDR2 is YFSETQ. The CDR3 extends over 15 amino acids. Trimming pared 4 bases from V and 1 base from J, leaving 14 bases between. The CDR3 reads CASSRILGENTEAFF. Written as DNA, the CDR3 is TGCGCCAGCAGCCGTATTCTGGGCGAGAACACTGAAGCTTTCTTT.

This clone occurred a few times. This sequence may be a read error, since a much larger clone differs from it by one base. This sequence joins TRBV6-5 and TRBJ1-5; D gene uncertain. Germline assignment: CDR1 MNHEY and CDR2 SVGAGI. This CDR3 comprises 15 residues. V gave up 0 bases and J gave up 3 bases, with 9 bases separating them. The CDR3 protein is CASSYSGPDNQPQHF. Written as DNA, the CDR3 is TGTGCCAGCAGTTACTCAGGCCCCGACAATCAGCCCCAGCATTTT.

Of note for this clone: A read error is possible here, since a much larger clone lies one base away. Different DNA sequences within this sample yield the same CDR3. This chain uses TRBV9 with TRBJ1-2; the D is unclear. V lost 2 bases, J lost 7 bases, and 18 bases lay in between. CDR3 size: 15 residues. Germline CDR1 is SGDLS and CDR2 is YYNGEE. The CDR3 is CASSVARAGIGGYTF. The CDR3 DNA follows: TGTGCCAGCAGCGTCGCAAGAGCCGGAATAGGTGGCTACACCTTC. Variable domain in full (rest from reference TRBV9 and TRBJ1-2): DSGVTQTPKHLITATGQRVTLRCSPRSGDLSVYWYQQSLDQGLQFLIQYYNGEERAKGNILERFSAQQFPDLHSELNLSSLELGDSALYFCASSVARAGIGGYTFGSGTRLTVV.

This clone came up many times. The rearrangement joins TRBV20-1 to TRBJ2-3, with unresolved D. There are 12 residues in the CDR3. Trimming pared 3 bases from V and 4 bases from J, leaving 8 bases between. The germline V gene encodes CDR1 DFQATT and CDR2 SNEGSKA (reference sequence). The CDR3 DNA follows: TGCAGTGCTAGGCCAACCTCAGATACGCAGTATTTT. This gives the protein CSARPTSDTQYF.

Ten or more counts support this clone. This rearrangement joins TRBV7-2 to TRBJ2-7; the match to TRBD2 covers 10 bases. V shed 0 bases, J shed 6 bases, and the junction held 5 bases outside the gene matches. The germline V gene has CDR1 SGHTA and CDR2 FQGNSA. The CDR3 is 15 residues long. As DNA, the CDR3 is TGTGCCAGCAGCTTAGCCGGACTAGCGGAAAGCGAGCAGTACTTC. This sequence encodes CASSLAGLAESEQYF. Drawing the rest from reference TRBV7-2 and TRBJ2-7, the complete variable domain is GAGVSQSPSNKVTEKGKDVELRCDPISGHTALYWYRQSLGQGLEFLIYFQGNSAPDKSGLPSDRFSAERTGGSVSTLTIQRTQQEDSAVYLCASSLAGLAESEQYFGPGTRLTVT.

The J gene is TRBJ2-7, the V gene TRBV25-1; perhaps TRBD2 as D (6 bases). Trimming shortened V by 1 base and J by 7 bases, and 17 bases separated the two germline ends. The CDR3 spans 15 residues. Germline V gives CDR1 MGHDK, CDR2 SYGVNS. The CDR3 is CASSEFKGTSYEQYF. In nucleotides, the CDR3 is TGTGCCAGCAGTGAATTTAAGGGCACTAGCTATGAGCAGTACTTC.

This clone appeared many times. Within the sample, other DNA sequences also encode this same CDR3. The chain carries TRBV2 and TRBJ2-5, with 7 bases aligning to TRBD1. The junction had 14 bases not matched to a gene; V was cut back by 8 bases and J by 5 bases. The CDR3 consists of 15 residues. Looked up from germline, CDR1 is SNHLY and CDR2 is FYNNEI. CDR3 nucleotides: TGTGCCAGCGGGAATTTAGGGGGCGCGTCGGAGACCCAGTACTTC. Amino acids: CASGNLGGASETQYF.

This clone was recorded many times. This chain connects TRBV6-1 to TRBJ2-3; D might be TRBD1 (6 bases). CDR3 length: 15 amino acids. V was cut by 7 bases and J by 4 bases, with 18 bases left in between. Germline V gene data show CDR1 as MNHNS and CDR2 as SASEGT. This CDR3 is CASTSLTGFADTQYF. DNA for the CDR3: TGTGCCAGCACCTCCTTAACAGGGTTTGCAGATACGCAGTATTTT.

This clone appeared many times. The chain uses TRBV14 and TRBJ1-5; D is unresolved. V lost 3 bases and J 0 bases, leaving 18 bases between the germline ends. Germline values: CDR1 SGHDN, CDR2 FVKESK. This CDR3 comprises 18 residues. For the CDR3, the DNA is TGTGCCAGCAGCCATTTGTTGTTTGTTGGTAATAGCAATCAGCCCCAGCATTTT. Translating gives CASSHLLFVGNSNQPQHF.